This T cell receptor (beta chain) was recovered during a study of T-cell reconstitution after alpha-beta-depleted transplantation in children. CDR3 length equals 15 residues. V was cut by 5 bases and J by 1 base, with 15 bases left in between. This clonotype appeared a few times. A TCRbeta library incorporating unique molecular identifiers was prepared. TCRdb processed the PCR reads anew with MiXCR; each CDR3 protein has one entry. In the table there are over 550,000 distinct CDR3 sequences, 10% of which are singletons. This clonotype was sampled from a human donor who donated a stem cell graft to a child with acute myeloid leukemia. Sequenced here: PBMCs from the stem cell graft donor, sampled from the stem cell graft. The V gene is TRBV12-3 or TRBV12-4, the J gene TRBJ2-7; TRBD2 is a possible D gene (6 bases). The CDR3 is CASSPSGLGSYEQYF. For the CDR3, the DNA is TGTGCCAGCAGTCCCTCGGGACTCGGGTCCTACGAGCAGTACTTC.